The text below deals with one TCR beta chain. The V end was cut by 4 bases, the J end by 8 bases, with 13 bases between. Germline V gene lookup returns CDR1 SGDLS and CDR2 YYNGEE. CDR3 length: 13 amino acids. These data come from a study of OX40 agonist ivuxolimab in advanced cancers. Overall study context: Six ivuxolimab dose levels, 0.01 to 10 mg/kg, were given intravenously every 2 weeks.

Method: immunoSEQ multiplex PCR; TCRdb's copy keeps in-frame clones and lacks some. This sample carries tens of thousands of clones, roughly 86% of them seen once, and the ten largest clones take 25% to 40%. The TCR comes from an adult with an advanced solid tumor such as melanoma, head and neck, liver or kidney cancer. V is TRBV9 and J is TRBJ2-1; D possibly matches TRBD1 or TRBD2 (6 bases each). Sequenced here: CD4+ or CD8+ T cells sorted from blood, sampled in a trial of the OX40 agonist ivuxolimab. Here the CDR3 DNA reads TGTGCCAGCAGCCCAGGGGACTTTGATGAGCAGTTCTTC. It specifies CASSPGDFDEQFF.